This T cell receptor beta chain was obtained from a study of Ad26.COV2.S vaccination and SARS-CoV-2 variants. Turning to the study itself: Dosing was one shot or two shots 56 days apart. Study results and limitations: There was a possibility that the TCR breadth and depth analyses underestimated total T cell responses. Vaccinees showed greater spike-specific TCR breadth than placebo recipients.

The CDR3 extends over 16 amino acids. Germline V CDR1 and CDR2: LNHDA, SQIVND (reference sequence). After removal of 5 bases from V and 0 bases from J, the junction contained 8 bases not matched to a gene. Treatment indicated: roughly 20 received Ad26.COV2.S at low or high dose, single or two shots; roughly 5 received placebo; per-sample allocation not given. On day 63 after the first injection, vaccine and placebo recipients gave samples. Adults aged 18-55 years in Boston included the donor. As for this clone: The antigen is unknown.

Some clones are missing from TCRdb's copy, which holds only in-frame ones; the method was immunoSEQ multiplex PCR. The sample has 450,000 to 550,000 clones, roughly nine tenths seen once. The sequence was collected from a person between 18 and 65 years old who received the Ad26.COV2.S COVID-19 vaccine or a placebo. This rearrangement joins TRBV19 to TRBJ2-7, with TRBD1 matching 9 bases. The sequencing used peripheral blood, collected in a trial of Ad26.COV2.S vaccine versus placebo. Written as DNA, the CDR3 is TGTGCCAGTAGTGCCCCCGGGACAGGGAGCTCCTACGAGCAGTACTTC. This gives the protein CASSAPGTGSSYEQYF.